This T cell receptor beta chain is drawn from a study of T cells in tuberculosis. This CDR3 has 15 residues. The germline CDR1 and CDR2 sequences are SNHLY and FYNNEI. V shed 6 bases and J 5 bases; nucleotides not matched to a gene: 7. This clone was counted a single time. Sorting used thawed, overnight-rested PBMC stained with anti-CD3, a viability dye and GMM-loaded CD1B tetramer. CD1B tetramers were loaded with Rhodococcus equi-derived C32 glucose monomycolate. Only in-frame clones appear in the TCRdb table, and some are missing; sequencing was by immunoSEQ multiplex PCR. The data show some 90,000 clones, roughly 93% seen once.

Sequencing used CD1b-GMM tetramer-negative cells sorted from PBMCs. The rearrangement uses TRBV2 and TRBJ2-5; TRBD2 matches 12 bases. This TCR was sampled from an adult woman with latent tuberculosis. CDR3 protein: CASRARTSGDETQYF. For the CDR3, the DNA is TGTGCCAGCAGGGCTAGGACTAGCGGGGATGAGACCCAGTACTTC.